The rows below give T cell receptor beta chains drawn from one sample of a study of T cell repertoires in aging, cancer and after chemotherapy. TCRdb recomputed calls from the multiplex PCR reads with MiXCR, one row per CDR3 protein. The sample lists over 8,000 distinct CDR3 sequences, approximately 39% occurring once. Sequences were obtained from blood. These receptor sequences come from a human donor with a solid tumor. The CDR3 runs from the conserved cysteine through the conserved F or W. D genes are given only for firm matches. Rows give clone size only sometimes, using once, few, many, or a class for an expanded clone.

TGTGCCAGCAGCCAAGAGGTAGGAGGCTACGAGCAGTACTTC CASSQEVGGYEQYF - 14 TRBJ2-7 - TRBV14
TGTGCCAGCACCACGGGCTATACAGGGGGCGCCTACGAGCAGTACTTC CASTTGYTGGAYEQYF TRBD1 16 TRBJ2-7 few TRBV6-5
TGTGCCAGTGGCTCTGGGGCCAACGTCCTGACTTTC CASGSGANVLTF - 12 TRBJ2-6 few TRBV6-1
TGTGCCAGCAGGCCAAGGACAGGGGGCGGCGAGCAGTACTTC CASRPRTGGGEQYF TRBD1 14 TRBJ2-7 - TRBV27
TGTGCCAGCAGCATCGGGGACCGACTCAGCTATGGCTACACCTTC CASSIGDRLSYGYTF - 15 TRBJ1-2 few TRBV11-3
TGTGCCAGTCCCACCTCGGGGAGTCAGAAGCAGCCCCAGCATTTT CASPTSGSQKQPQHF - 15 TRBJ1-5 - TRBV19
TGTGCCAGTAGCAAAGCGGGACAGATAAACTATGGCTACACCTTC CASSKAGQINYGYTF TRBD1 15 TRBJ1-2 - TRBV19
TGTGCCAGCAGTAGCCGGGACAGGGGTTCCTACAATGAGCAGTTCTTC CASSSRDRGSYNEQFF TRBD1 16 TRBJ2-1 few TRBV11-3
TGTGCCAGCAGCTTGGGAGGGGACTATGGCTACACCTTC CASSLGGDYGYTF - 13 TRBJ1-2 - TRBV5-6
TGTGCCAGTAGTATATCGGGGACAGGGTTTGTAAAACTGTTTTTT CASSISGTGFVKLFF TRBD1 15 TRBJ1-4 - TRBV19
TGTGCCACCCGGGAGCCAACCTACAATGAGCAGTTCTTC CATREPTYNEQFF - 13 TRBJ2-1 few TRBV24-1
TGTGCCAGCAGCTTAGATGGGGGGATCCAAGCTTTCTTT CASSLDGGIQAFF - 13 TRBJ1-1 once TRBV11-3
TGTGCCAGCTCTCCTTCGGACAGGGGAAGTGAGACCCAGTACTTC CASSPSDRGSETQYF TRBD1 15 TRBJ2-5 - TRBV18
TGTGCCAGCAGTTACTCCAAGGGGTTCTCCTACGAGCAGTACTTC CASSYSKGFSYEQYF - 15 TRBJ2-7 few TRBV6-5
TGTGCCAGCAGTCGCGGGACAGGGAGAGAGACCCAGTACTTC CASSRGTGRETQYF TRBD1 14 TRBJ2-5 - TRBV6-5
TGTGCCAGCAGCTTAGTGGGCTATGGCTACACCTTC CASSLVGYGYTF - 12 TRBJ1-2 - TRBV7-6
TGTGCCAGCAGCTACATCACAGATACGCAGTATTTT CASSYITDTQYF - 12 TRBJ2-3 - TRBV12-3/TRBV12-4
TGTGCCAGCAGTCTTAGAGAGCTTACTGGAGACAGGGACAGGGATCAGCCCCAGCATTTT CASSLRELTGDRDRDQPQHF TRBD1 20 TRBJ1-5 - TRBV11-3
TGTGCCACCAGCGGTAGCGGGGATAGCACAGATACGCAGTATTTT CATSGSGDSTDTQYF TRBD2 15 TRBJ2-3 few TRBV15
TGTGCCAGCAGTCGGACAGGGGGCGGTCAGCCCCAGCATTTT CASSRTGGGQPQHF TRBD1 14 TRBJ1-5 - TRBV12-3/TRBV12-4
TGTGCCAGCAGCTTAGCCGGGACTAGCGGGGGGTACGAGCAGTACTTC CASSLAGTSGGYEQYF TRBD2 16 TRBJ2-7 - TRBV27
TGCAGCGTTGGGGGGACTAGCGGGAGCACCGGGGAGCTGTTTTTT CSVGGTSGSTGELFF TRBD2 15 TRBJ2-2 - TRBV29-1
TGTGCCAGCAGTTTCGAGGGTAACACCATATATTTT CASSFEGNTIYF - 12 TRBJ1-3 few TRBV12-3/TRBV12-4
TGTGCCAGCTCAGAACTGGGGGATAGTCAAGAGACCCAGTACTTC CASSELGDSQETQYF - 15 TRBJ2-5 - TRBV18
TGTGCCAGCAACAAACGGAGCGGGAGCTCCTACGAGCAGTACTTC CASNKRSGSSYEQYF TRBD2 15 TRBJ2-7 few TRBV6-5
TGTGCCTACACCTCTAGCACAGATACGCAGTATTTT CAYTSSTDTQYF - 12 TRBJ2-3 few TRBV6-5
TGTGCCAGCAGCTTACCGCCGACAGGGCTCCCCAACTATGGCTACACCTTC CASSLPPTGLPNYGYTF TRBD1 17 TRBJ1-2 - TRBV5-5
TGTGCCAGCAGTCACCTCCCCTCCCCCGAGCAGTACTTC CASSHLPSPEQYF - 13 TRBJ2-7 - TRBV6-5
TGTGCCAGCAGCTTAGACCCGGGAAACGAGCAGTACTTC CASSLDPGNEQYF - 13 TRBJ2-7 - TRBV7-9
TGTGCCAGCAGCTTGTTCGTCGGGGGGATAGACTCTGGAAACACCATATATTTT CASSLFVGGIDSGNTIYF - 18 TRBJ1-3 - TRBV5-6
TGTGCCAGCAGTGACGATGCCCACAATGAGCAGTTCTTC CASSDDAHNEQFF - 13 TRBJ2-1 few TRBV6-4
TGTGCCAGCTCCCTAGGACAGACTGAAGCTTTCTTT CASSLGQTEAFF - 12 TRBJ1-1 few TRBV18
TGTGCCTGTAGGGGAGGGAGCGGAGCTTACAATGAGCAGTTCTTC CACRGGSGAYNEQFF TRBD2 15 TRBJ2-1 - TRBV30
TGTGCCAGCAGCCCTATGACAGGCTCTGGGGCCAACGTCCTGACTTTC CASSPMTGSGANVLTF - 16 TRBJ2-6 medium-sized TRBV11-3
TGTGCCAGCAGCTTAGGAAGGGAGACTAGCGTTTACGAGCAGTACTTC CASSLGRETSVYEQYF TRBD2 16 TRBJ2-7 - TRBV11-3
TGTGCCAGTCAAACGGGCGGGGGCTTGGGCAATCAGCCCCAGCATTTT CASQTGGGLGNQPQHF - 16 TRBJ1-5 - TRBV19
TGCAGCGTCCTAAGACAGGGGGCAGGAGATACGCAGTATTTT CSVLRQGAGDTQYF TRBD1 14 TRBJ2-3 medium-sized TRBV29-1
TGTGCCTGGAGTGGGACAGCGAACACTGAAGCTTTCTTT CAWSGTANTEAFF - 13 TRBJ1-1 few TRBV30
TGTGCCATCAGTGAGGAGACCCAGTACTTC CAISEETQYF - 10 TRBJ2-5 - TRBV10-3
TGTGCCAGCGGATGGGCTAGCGGGGGGATCTACCAAGAGACCCAGTACTTC CASGWASGGIYQETQYF TRBD2 17 TRBJ2-5 - TRBV12-3/TRBV12-4
TGCAGCGTGAGATTGAACACTGAAGCTTTCTTT CSVRLNTEAFF - 11 TRBJ1-1 medium-sized TRBV29-1
TGCAGCGTTGCACGGGGGGGTAGGACCACCTCCTACGAGCAGTACTTC CSVARGGRTTSYEQYF TRBD2 16 TRBJ2-7 hyperexpanded TRBV29-1
TGTGCCAGCAGTTACTCGAAGGCTTCCGGGTTCTATGGCTACACCTTC CASSYSKASGFYGYTF - 16 TRBJ1-2 - TRBV6-5
TGTGCCAGCAGCACGAGGGGAGGGTTAAGGGGCGAGCAGTACTTC CASSTRGGLRGEQYF TRBD2 15 TRBJ2-7 - TRBV6-1
TGTGCCAGTAGCGGGACAGGGAGGTCCACTGAAGCTTTCTTT CASSGTGRSTEAFF TRBD1 14 TRBJ1-1 - TRBV19
TGTGCCTGGAGTGTAAGTTCCTATGGCTACACCTTC CAWSVSSYGYTF - 12 TRBJ1-2 - TRBV30
TGTGCCAGCGAGTGGCGGGGGGATGTGTTGGCCCAGTACTTC CASEWRGDVLAQYF - 14 TRBJ2-5 - TRBV21-1
TGTGCCAGCAGCTATTTCCCACCGTGGCAGTACTTC CASSYFPPWQYF - 12 TRBJ2-7 - TRBV12-3/TRBV12-4
TGTGCCAGCAGTTCGGGACAGCCTAATGAAAAACTGTTTTTT CASSSGQPNEKLFF TRBD1 14 TRBJ1-4 - TRBV6-2/TRBV6-3
TGTGCCAGCAGCATGGGACTGTCTTCTACTTCTGAGGCCAACGTCCTGACTTTC CASSMGLSSTSEANVLTF - 18 TRBJ2-6 - TRBV13
TGTGCCAGTAGTCCGGAAGGGAAAGATACGCAGTATTTT CASSPEGKDTQYF - 13 TRBJ2-3 few TRBV19